The T cell receptor (beta chain) under discussion was sequenced for a study of cytomegalovirus exposure and HLA in healthy donors. The PCR was carried out with 60 Vbeta primers and 13 Jbeta primers. The data were produced by immunoSEQ multiplex PCR, yet TCRdb's version contains in-frame clones alone and is incomplete. The table includes some 210,000 clones, roughly 80% detected once. The CDR3 loop spans 14 amino acids. The V gene's germline CDR1 is MNHEY and CDR2 SMNVEV (reference sequence). The V gene lost 5 bases and the J gene lost 0 bases, with 9 bases spanning the gap. This receptor was taken from a male donor in good health and CMV-seronegative. What was sequenced was PBMCs. The V gene is TRBV27, the J gene TRBJ2-3, with D unclear. The CDR3: CASSPLTSTDTQYF. CDR3 DNA: TGTGCCAGCAGTCCCCTCACTAGCACAGATACGCAGTATTTT.